The 32 T cell receptor beta chains presented below share a single source sample, sequenced in a study of shared clonotypes between healthy human individuals. TCRdb's table, derived via immunoSEQ multiplex PCR, lists solely in-frame clones and lacks some. The sample consists of 2 million to 2.5 million clones, just over 90% of them appearing once. Sequencing was done on a sample of naive CD4+ T cells from PBMCs. Noted subset: CD45RA+ positively selected. Receptors originate from a man aged 18 to 35 in good health. Some clones in this sample may be carry-over from other donors' samples.

The gene calls are TRBV5-1 and TRBJ1-2, with 9 bases lining up with TRBD1. CDR3 length: 14 residues. Trimming cost V 0 bases and J 7 bases; bases outside gene matches: 4. Germline V CDR1 and CDR2: SGHRS, YFSETQ. The CDR3 protein is CASSLGTGVVGYTF. DNA for the CDR3: TGCGCCAGCAGCTTGGGGACAGGGGTGGTTGGCTACACCTTC.

CDR3 sequence reads: CASSFLGQTEAFF. CDR3 nucleotides: TGTGCCAGCAGCTTCTTAGGGCAAACTGAAGCTTTCTTT. This chain joins TRBV7-9 and TRBJ1-1; D remains ambiguous. There are 13 residues in the CDR3. CDR1 and CDR2 from the germline V gene are SEHNR and FQNEAQ (reference sequence). V lost 3 bases to trimming and J lost 5 bases, with 10 bases between them.

V gene TRBV4-1 combines with J gene TRBJ2-1; D is perhaps TRBD2 (5 bases). CDR3 length equals 16 residues. V lost 6 bases, J lost 8 bases, and 23 bases lay in between. CDR1 and CDR2 from the germline V gene are MGHRA and YSYEKL. CDR3: CASSASLSVPVDEQFF. For the CDR3, the DNA is TGCGCCAGCAGTGCATCCCTTAGCGTCCCAGTGGATGAGCAGTTCTTC.

This CDR3 reads CASSPMPGQGSTDTQYF. The CDR3 bases are TGTGCCAGCAGCCCCATGCCCGGACAGGGTAGCACAGATACGCAGTATTTT. The V gene is TRBV7-9, the J gene TRBJ2-3; 8 nucleotides match TRBD1. The V gene's germline CDR1 is SEHNR and CDR2 FQNEAQ (reference sequence). The junction had 10 bases not matched to a gene; V was cut back by 5 bases and J by 0 bases. This CDR3 is built from 17 residues.

The V call is TRBV18, the J call TRBJ1-3, with D unresolved. V lost 5 bases to trimming and J lost 0 bases, with 14 bases between them. Germline V lookup: CDR1 KGHSH, CDR2 LQKENI. There are 16 residues in the CDR3. The CDR3 region is CASSETTPNSGNTIYF. CDR3 bases: TGTGCCAGCTCAGAGACGACACCTAACTCTGGAAACACCATATATTTT.

This rearrangement joins TRBV5-4 to TRBJ1-2, with D possibly matching TRBD1 (5 bases). V shed 3 bases and J shed 4 bases, with 13 bases lying between them. The CDR3 covers 14 residues. Germline loops: CDR1 SGHNT, CDR2 YYREEE (reference sequence). DNA of the CDR3: TGTGCCAGCAGCTGGACATTAGCCTCCTATGGCTACACCTTC. Protein: CASSWTLASYGYTF.

The chain couples TRBV2 to TRBJ2-2; no clear D. Trimming stripped 3 bases from V and 2 bases from J, with 10 bases between. Germline lookup yields CDR1 SNHLY and CDR2 FYNNEI. The CDR3 contains 15 residues. CDR3 bases: TGTGCCAGCAGTGATCTTGACCCTAACACCGGGGAGCTGTTTTTT. As protein: CASSDLDPNTGELFF.

This clone was seen a single time. V gene TRBV6-4 combines with J gene TRBJ2-6; D is unclear. Trimming took 4 bases from V and 4 from J, leaving 8 bases between them. CDR3 length equals 14 residues. The germline V gene has CDR1 MRHNA and CDR2 SNTAGT. As DNA, the CDR3 is TGTGCCAGCAGTGTCTCAGCCGGGGCCAACGTCCTGACTTTC. Protein: CASSVSAGANVLTF.

This chain links TRBV29-1 with TRBJ2-3; the D gene is possibly TRBD2 (5 bases). Germline V gene lookup returns CDR1 SQVTM and CDR2 ANQGSEA. V gave up 1 base and J gave up 5 bases, with 7 bases separating them. The CDR3 is made up of 12 amino acids. The CDR3 region is CSVEAGRDTQYF. The CDR3 bases are TGCAGCGTTGAAGCGGGAAGAGATACGCAGTATTTT.

The chain joins TRBV5-8 to TRBJ2-5, with unresolved D. The germline V and J ends were trimmed by 1 base and 1 base, with 5 bases remaining between them. Germline V CDR1 and CDR2: SGHTS, YDEGEE. CDR3 size: 13 residues. CDR3 in DNA: TGTGCCAGCAGCTTGTTCATCCAAGAGACCCAGTACTTC. Translated: CASSLFIQETQYF.

The rearrangement joins TRBV7-9 to TRBJ1-4, with D unresolved. This CDR3 is 13 amino acids long. Trimming removed 4 bases from V and 5 bases from J, with 8 bases in between. The V gene's germline CDR1 is SEHNR and CDR2 FQNEAQ (reference sequence). The CDR3 bases are TGTGCCAGCAGCTCGGGATTGAATGAAAAACTGTTTTTT. This translates into CASSSGLNEKLFF.

The chain has TRBV10-2 and TRBJ1-2, with 8 nucleotides matching TRBD1. Trimming cost V 10 bases and J 6 bases; bases outside gene matches: 22. This CDR3 is 17 amino acids long. Germline V gene sequence: CDR1 WSHSY, CDR2 SAAADI. Here the CDR3 reads CATSFPSRGPVLDGYTF. The DNA of the CDR3 is TGCGCCACCTCGTTTCCCTCCAGGGGGCCCGTTCTTGATGGCTACACCTTC.

In DNA form, the CDR3 reads TGTGCCAGCATCGCCGCTAGCAAAAACATTCAGTACTTC. It yields the protein CASIAASKNIQYF. The V and J genes are TRBV28 and TRBJ2-4; D unclear. CDR3 length: 13 residues. Trimming removed 7 bases at V and 3 bases at J, with 10 bases between. Looked up from germline, CDR1 is MDHEN and CDR2 is SYDVKM.

The rearrangement uses TRBV27 and TRBJ1-1; D perhaps matches TRBD1 (5 bases). Germline V gene lookup returns CDR1 MNHEY and CDR2 SMNVEV (reference sequence). CDR3 length: 19 amino acids. The V and J ends lost 5 bases and 0 bases respectively, with 25 bases between them. This chain's CDR3 is CASSTQGGNRWTMNTEAFF. CDR3 DNA: TGTGCCAGCAGTACGCAGGGTGGGAACAGGTGGACGATGAACACTGAAGCTTTCTTT.

The chain uses TRBV28 and TRBJ1-1; 9 bases line up with TRBD1. This CDR3 is built from 15 residues. CDR1 MDHEN and CDR2 SYDVKM come from the germline V gene. Trimming at V came to 8 bases and at J to 5 bases, leaving 12 bases not matched to a gene. In nucleotides, the CDR3 is TGTGCCAGCCCTTTGACAGGGGGAGATTCGACTGAAGCTTTCTTT. Translating gives CASPLTGGDSTEAFF.

The gene calls are TRBV5-1 and TRBJ2-2; TRBD2 aligns across 9 bases. Germline CDR1 SGHRS, CDR2 YFSETQ. CDR3 length: 16 amino acids. The junction had 3 bases not matched to a gene; V was cut back by 0 bases and J by 3 bases. The CDR3 DNA reads TGCGCCAGCAGCTTGGTCCTAGCGGGATACACCGGGGAGCTGTTTTTT. It yields the protein CASSLVLAGYTGELFF.

DNA of the CDR3: TGTGCCAGCAGCCCGGCAAGGGCCAACCCGGGCAATGAGCAGTTCTTC. The encoded protein is CASSPARANPGNEQFF. The V gene is TRBV5-4, the J gene TRBJ2-1; D not certain. Germline V gives CDR1 SGHNT, CDR2 YYREEE (reference sequence). Trimming left V 4 bases short and J 6 bases short, with 20 bases between. The CDR3 sequence is 16 residues long.

This clone was picked up one time. V gene TRBV5-1 combines with J gene TRBJ1-5; 9 bases match TRBD1. CDR3 length: 15 residues. Germline CDR1 and CDR2: SGHRS and YFSETQ. After removal of 0 bases from V and 6 bases from J, the junction contained 4 bases not matched to a gene. The CDR3 reads CASSLEGTGSQPQHF. The CDR3 DNA sequence: TGCGCCAGCAGCTTGGAAGGGACAGGGAGTCAGCCCCAGCATTTT.

The chain uses TRBV5-1 and TRBJ2-3, with TRBD2 identical over 9 bases. Looked up from germline, CDR1 is SGHRS and CDR2 is YFSETQ. This CDR3 has 15 amino acids. V lost 2 bases and J lost 3; bases outside the gene matches: 4. Here the CDR3 DNA reads TGCGCCAGCAGCTTTAGCGGGAGAAAAACAGATACGCAGTATTTT. Amino acid sequence: CASSFSGRKTDTQYF.

This rearrangement joins TRBV5-4 to TRBJ2-5, with D tentatively TRBD2 (6 bases). Trimming pared 4 bases from V and 1 base from J, leaving 11 bases between. Germline lookup yields CDR1 SGHNT and CDR2 YYREEE (reference sequence). This CDR3 is built from 14 residues. The CDR3 is CASSDGTLQETQYF. The CDR3 DNA reads TGTGCCAGCAGCGACGGGACTCTCCAAGAGACCCAGTACTTC.

CDR3 amino acids: CASSLNSRGYQETQYF. The CDR3 nucleotides read TGTGCCAGCAGTTTAAATTCGCGGGGTTACCAAGAGACCCAGTACTTC. The rearrangement links TRBV28 to TRBJ2-5, with D possibly being TRBD2 (6 bases). Germline-derived CDR1 and CDR2 are MDHEN and SYDVKM. Trimming pared 2 bases from V and 0 bases from J, leaving 13 bases between. The CDR3 is made up of 16 amino acids.

The chain uses TRBV18 and TRBJ2-5, with D perhaps being TRBD1 or TRBD2 (5 bases each). The V end lost 1 base, the J end lost 1 base, and 16 bases lay between the germline ends. Germline V gene lookup returns CDR1 KGHSH and CDR2 LQKENI. The CDR3 totals 17 residues. This chain's CDR3 is CASSPRGDAEAQETQYF. CDR3 sequence (DNA): TGTGCCAGCTCACCACGAGGGGACGCCGAGGCCCAAGAGACCCAGTACTTC.

This chain links TRBV6-6 with TRBJ1-3; D uncertain. Germline CDR1 and CDR2: MNHNY and SVGAGI (reference sequence). V lost 4 bases and J lost 1, with 5 bases in between. The CDR3 totals 13 residues. CDR3 sequence reads: CASSWGSGNTIYF. DNA for the CDR3: TGTGCCAGCAGTTGGGGTTCTGGAAACACCATATATTTT.

V and J are TRBV25-1 and TRBJ2-6; D is perhaps TRBD2 (6 bases). The germline CDR1 and CDR2 sequences are MGHDK and SYGVNS. V dropped 5 bases and J dropped 0 bases, with 8 bases sitting between them. The length of the CDR3 is 15 residues. CDR3 nucleotide sequence: TGTGCCAGCAGTCGGGGGAGCTCTGGGGCCAACGTCCTGACTTTC. It specifies CASSRGSSGANVLTF.

The rearrangement joins TRBV6-1 to TRBJ1-2, with no clear D. CDR1 is MNHNS, CDR2 SASEGT, per germline. The CDR3 loop spans 11 amino acids. Trimming cost V 0 bases and J 10 bases, with 6 bases left between them. The CDR3 coding sequence is TGTGCCAGCAGTGAAGCGCGTGACTACACCTTC. This gives the protein CASSEARDYTF.

The chain joins TRBV4-3 to TRBJ1-1; a possible D gene is TRBD1 (5 bases). Trimming pared 3 bases from V and 3 bases from J, leaving 17 bases between. The CDR3 loop spans 16 amino acids. Germline-derived CDR1 and CDR2 are LGHNA and YSLEER. Here the CDR3 reads CASSQGVVKGYTEAFF. The DNA of the CDR3 is TGCGCCAGCAGCCAGGGGGTGGTCAAGGGATACACTGAAGCTTTCTTT.

V and J are TRBV18 and TRBJ1-1; D remains ambiguous. This CDR3 is 13 amino acids long. Germline CDR1 is KGHSH and CDR2 is LQKENI. With 0 bases removed from V and 8 bases from J, the gap between germline ends came to 10 bases. The CDR3 here is CASSPPSAEEAFF. CDR3 DNA: TGTGCCAGCTCACCACCGTCGGCGGAAGAAGCTTTCTTT.

The chain joins TRBV15 to TRBJ2-7; 8 bases are shared with TRBD1. The CDR3 sequence is 14 residues long. Germline lookup yields CDR1 LNHNV and CDR2 YYDKDF (reference sequence). Losses at the gene ends were 0 bases for V and 5 bases for J; bases not matched to a gene: 3. The CDR3 spells CATSRDRGQDEQYF. The DNA of the CDR3 is TGTGCCACCAGCAGAGACAGGGGACAGGACGAGCAGTACTTC.

The chain joins TRBV5-1 to TRBJ2-3; 10 bases agree with TRBD2. The V segment lost 3 bases and the J segment 7 bases; nucleotides outside the gene matches: 5. The CDR3 covers 14 residues. CDR1 is SGHRS, CDR2 YFSETQ, per germline. The CDR3 protein is CASSYSGGVYTQYF. Written as DNA, the CDR3 is TGCGCCAGCAGCTACAGCGGGGGGGTCTATACGCAGTATTTT.

About this clone itself: This sample includes further DNA sequences coding for the same CDR3. This chain links TRBV6-1 with TRBJ2-3; no definite D call. The germline gives CDR1 MNHNS, CDR2 SASEGT. V was shortened by 6 bases and J by 0 bases, with 4 bases between the two germline ends. This CDR3 region has 12 residues. CDR3 sequence reads: CASSLSTDTQYF. The CDR3 coding sequence is TGTGCCAGCAGCCTAAGCACAGATACGCAGTATTTT.

Concerning this clone: Other DNA sequences in this specimen translate into the identical CDR3. The V gene is TRBV28, the J gene TRBJ1-2; D uncertain. CDR1 and CDR2 (germline): MDHEN, SYDVKM. The CDR3 is 12 residues long. Trimming took off 5 bases at V and 4 bases at J, with 8 bases between the two ends. The CDR3 protein is CASSLSAYGYTF. The DNA of the CDR3 is TGTGCCAGCAGTCTTAGTGCCTATGGCTACACCTTC.

The genes are TRBV9 and TRBJ2-1; 12 bases are shared with TRBD2. V shed 3 bases and J 6 bases; nucleotides not matched to a gene: 13. The CDR3 consists of 18 residues. Germline V gene data show CDR1 as SGDLS and CDR2 as YYNGEE. CDR3 residues: CASSESHLAGGPGNEQFF. The CDR3 DNA is TGTGCCAGCAGCGAGAGCCATCTAGCGGGAGGGCCGGGCAATGAGCAGTTCTTC.